The 28 T cell receptor beta chains presented below share a single source sample, sequenced in a study of cytomegalovirus exposure and HLA in healthy donors. The PCR used 60 Vbeta and 13 Jbeta primers. Measured with immunoSEQ multiplex PCR; TCRdb has only the in-frame clones, and not every one. The data show 200,000 to 250,000 clones, roughly 82% seen once. Sequenced input: PBMCs. These receptors came from a woman aged 40 to 50 in good health and CMV-seropositive.

The chain is built from TRBV7-3 and TRBJ1-2, with 7 bases that match TRBD1. The J segment lost 3 bases and the V segment lost 5 bases, leaving 12 bases of the junction unmatched. Germline values: CDR1 SGHTA, CDR2 FQGTGA. The CDR3 is made up of 16 amino acids. The CDR3 sequence is CASSLNGRGQDYGYTF. CDR3 nucleotides: TGTGCCAGCAGCCTTAACGGGCGAGGACAGGACTATGGCTACACCTTC.

The chain has TRBV11-2 and TRBJ2-7; tentative D call: TRBD2 (7 bases). The germline V gene encodes CDR1 SGHAT and CDR2 FQNNGV. The CDR3 sequence is 15 residues long. V dropped 6 bases and J dropped 3 bases, with 18 bases sitting between them. CDR3 residues: CASRLGGGGLYEQYF. Here the CDR3 DNA reads TGTGCCAGCAGACTAGGGGGGGGAGGGCTCTACGAGCAGTACTTC.

V is TRBV5-1 and J is TRBJ2-5; D perhaps matches TRBD1 (6 bases). The CDR3 is made up of 14 amino acids. From germline, CDR1 is SGHRS and CDR2 YFSETQ. With 1 base removed from V and 2 bases from J, the gap between germline ends came to 9 bases. CDR3 coding DNA: TGCGCCAGCAGCTTGACAGGGCGGCAAGAGACCCAGTACTTC. As protein: CASSLTGRQETQYF. Supplemented by reference TRBV5-1 and TRBJ2-5, the full variable domain reads KAGVTQTPRYLIKTRGQQVTLSCSPISGHRSVSWYQQTPGQGLQFLFEYFSETQRNKGNFPGRFSGRQFSNSRSEMNVSTLELGDSALYLCASSLTGRQETQYFGPGTRLLVL.

The V gene is TRBV7-9, the J gene TRBJ2-3; 7 bases match TRBD1. The CDR3 runs to 15 residues. Germline V gene sequence: CDR1 SEHNR, CDR2 FQNEAQ (reference sequence). The J segment lost 4 bases and the V segment lost 2 bases, leaving 6 bases of the junction unmatched. In nucleotides, the CDR3 is TGTGCCAGCAGCTTAAGACAGGGAAGAGCAGATACGCAGTATTTT. This translates into CASSLRQGRADTQYF.

The sample holds one count of this clone. The chain employs TRBV6-1 and TRBJ1-1, with no clear D. The CDR3 is made up of 11 amino acids. Looked up from germline, CDR1 is MNHNS and CDR2 is SASEGT. V lost 11 bases and J lost 0, with 7 bases in between. The CDR3 coding sequence is TGTGCCTCTATAATGAACACTGAAGCTTTCTTT. Its translation: CASIMNTEAFF.

The genes are TRBV7-2 and TRBJ1-1; possibly TRBD1 for D (6 bases). The length of the CDR3 is 17 residues. V was pared by 5 bases and J by 1 base, with 20 bases between. Germline CDR1 and CDR2: SGHTA and FQGNSA. The CDR3 bases are TGTGCCAGCAGCCAACCCCTAAGGACAGTAACGAACACTGAAGCTTTCTTT. It is translated as CASSQPLRTVTNTEAFF.

This chain links TRBV7-2 with TRBJ1-1, with D possibly being TRBD1 (6 bases). Trimming removed 1 base at V and 6 bases at J, with 9 bases between. Germline values: CDR1 SGHTA, CDR2 FQGNSA. There are 13 residues in the CDR3. The CDR3 nucleotides read TGTGCCAGCAGCTTAGGGAGACAGGCTGAAGCTTTCTTT. Translated: CASSLGRQAEAFF.

This chain joins TRBV10-1 and TRBJ2-7, with TRBD1 matching over 8 bases. Germline V gene lookup returns CDR1 WNHNN and CDR2 SYGVQD (reference sequence). This CDR3 spans 16 amino acids. V dropped 2 bases and J dropped 2; count of bases not matched to a gene: 8. CDR3 region: CASSEQGRTGTYEQYF. The CDR3 DNA reads as TGCGCCAGCAGTGAGCAAGGAAGGACAGGGACCTACGAGCAGTACTTC.

The chain recombines TRBV27 with TRBJ1-1; no reliable D call. Germline CDR1 is MNHEY and CDR2 is SMNVEV (reference sequence). V lost 2 bases, J lost 4 bases, and 5 bases lay in between. This CDR3 has 12 amino acids. The CDR3 region has the DNA TGTGCCAGCAGTTTACGGGGCACTGAAGCTTTCTTT. Protein: CASSLRGTEAFF.

The chain couples TRBV5-1 to TRBJ2-5; the match to TRBD2 covers 8 bases. The V gene end was trimmed by 2 bases and the J gene end by 3 bases; junction bases not matched to a gene: 3. Germline V gives CDR1 SGHRS, CDR2 YFSETQ. This CDR3 contains 14 residues. CDR3 amino acids: CASSFSGGEETQYF. CDR3 coding DNA: TGCGCCAGCAGCTTTTCCGGGGGGGAAGAGACCCAGTACTTC.

The rearrangement links TRBV13 to TRBJ2-5, with D tentatively TRBD1 (6 bases). V was clipped by 5 bases and J by 4 bases, with 11 bases between them. The CDR3 runs to 13 residues. The germline CDR1 and CDR2 sequences are PRHDT and FYEKMQ (reference sequence). In nucleotides, the CDR3 is TGTGCCAGCAGCCCGGACAGTGGAGAGACCCAGTACTTC. Translation gives CASSPDSGETQYF.

This chain links TRBV14 with TRBJ1-2, with TRBD1 matching 10 bases. The length of the CDR3 is 15 residues. Germline values: CDR1 SGHDN, CDR2 FVKESK. Trimming cost V 1 base and J 6 bases; bases outside gene matches: 5. Here the CDR3 reads CASSQGRDRGHGYTF. The CDR3 DNA reads TGTGCCAGCAGCCAAGGGCGGGACAGGGGACATGGCTACACCTTC.

The gene calls are TRBV4-2 and TRBJ2-7; D gene uncertain. The ends were cut back, 4 bases at V and 2 bases at J, with 12 bases in the middle. The CDR3 is made up of 14 amino acids. Per germline, CDR1 LGHNA and CDR2 YNFKEQ. CDR3 in DNA: TGTGCCAGCAGCCCAACCTCTCCAGCCTACGAGCAGTACTTC. Its translation is CASSPTSPAYEQYF.

The genes are TRBV11-3 and TRBJ2-7; 7 nucleotides match TRBD2. Per germline, CDR1 SGHNT and CDR2 YENEEA. The trim removed 1 base at V and 3 bases at J, leaving 9 bases unmatched. The CDR3 is made up of 16 amino acids. The CDR3 is CASSLGSSGPYYEQYF. CDR3 nucleotides: TGTGCCAGCAGCTTAGGTAGTAGCGGGCCTTACTACGAGCAGTACTTC. The whole variable domain, remainder taken from reference TRBV11-3 and TRBJ2-7, is EAGVVQSPRYKIIEKKQPVAFWCNPISGHNTLYWYLQNLGQGPELLIRYENEEAVDDSQLPKDRFSAERLKGVDSTLKIQPAELGDSAVYLCASSLGSSGPYYEQYFGPGTRLTVT.

The chain employs TRBV6-5 and TRBJ2-7; 9 positions match TRBD1. This CDR3 is 15 amino acids long. Per the germline V gene, CDR1 is MNHEY and CDR2 is SVGAGI. J gave up 3 bases and V 5 bases, and 8 bases lay outside the gene matches. The CDR3 loop is CASSGAGTGYYEQYF. The CDR3, as DNA: TGTGCCAGCAGTGGGGCAGGGACAGGGTACTACGAGCAGTACTTC.

This clone was observed a handful of times. The chain links TRBV5-4 to TRBJ1-2; D gene unclear. The germline CDR1 and CDR2 sequences are SGHNT and YYREEE (reference sequence). This CDR3 is built from 14 residues. V was pared by 0 bases and J by 2 bases, with 8 bases between. The CDR3 here is CASSLALANYGYTF. CDR3 DNA: TGTGCCAGCAGCTTGGCGCTGGCCAACTATGGCTACACCTTC.

This sequence joins TRBV30 and TRBJ1-1, with TRBD1 as a possible D gene (5 bases). This CDR3 spans 14 amino acids. From germline, CDR1 is GTSNPN and CDR2 SVGIG (reference sequence). Trimming left V 0 bases short and J 4 bases short, with 12 bases between. CDR3 protein: CAWSVIPGGTEAFF. DNA of the CDR3: TGTGCCTGGAGTGTAATTCCGGGGGGCACTGAAGCTTTCTTT.

The chain employs TRBV9 and TRBJ2-2, with unresolved D. Germline values: CDR1 SGDLS, CDR2 YYNGEE. This CDR3 is 15 amino acids long. The V end was cut by 6 bases, the J end by 4 bases, with 16 bases between. The CDR3 DNA reads as TGTGCCAGCATCCTAGTCCCGGCGAGCACCGGGGAGCTGTTTTTT. Its translation is CASILVPASTGELFF.

This chain connects TRBV10-3 to TRBJ1-1; 11 positions match TRBD1. V lost 8 bases to trimming and J lost 10 bases; unmatched junction nucleotides: 9. Per the germline V gene, CDR1 is ENHRY and CDR2 is SYGVKD. This CDR3 spans 13 amino acids. The CDR3 nucleotides read TGTGCCATCTACCCGGGACAGGGGGGACGAGCTTTCTTT. It translates to CAIYPGQGGRAFF.

The chain employs TRBV7-2 and TRBJ1-5; no firm D call. Per the germline V gene, CDR1 is SGHTA and CDR2 is FQGNSA. The V end lost 2 bases, the J end lost 5 bases, and 4 bases lay between the germline ends. This CDR3 is 12 amino acids long. The DNA of the CDR3 is TGTGCCAGCAGCTTAAGCCATCAGCCCCAGCATTTT. Its translation: CASSLSHQPQHF.

Written as DNA, the CDR3 is TGCGCCAGCAGCCAGGACAGGGGTCTGAAGAAACTGTTTTTT. Protein sequence: CASSQDRGLKKLFF. J is TRBJ1-4 and V is TRBV4-3, with TRBD1 matching 9 bases. The J segment lost 11 bases and the V segment lost 3 bases, leaving 7 bases of the junction unmatched. CDR3 length: 14 amino acids. Germline CDR1 LGHNA, CDR2 YSLEER.

This clone occurred a few times. The chain joins TRBV7-2 to TRBJ1-5; possibly TRBD1 for D (6 bases). Trimming left V 0 bases short and J 7 bases short, with 13 bases between. Germline-derived CDR1 and CDR2 are SGHTA and FQGNSA. The CDR3 runs 15 residues. The CDR3 loop is CASSLAGGPSQPQHF. The CDR3 DNA reads TGTGCCAGCAGCTTAGCAGGGGGACCAAGCCAGCCCCAGCATTTT.

This sequence joins TRBV5-6 and TRBJ1-2; D uncertain. V was pared by 4 bases and J by 5 bases, with 12 bases between. The CDR3 is 13 amino acids. Per the germline V gene, CDR1 is SGHDT and CDR2 is YYEEEE. This CDR3 reads CASSPQSSYGYTF. The DNA for the CDR3 is TGTGCCAGCAGCCCACAGAGCTCTTATGGCTACACCTTC.

This clone was seen more than once but under ten times. The gene calls are TRBV7-3 and TRBJ2-3; TRBD1 matches 8 bases. Germline V gives CDR1 SGHTA, CDR2 FQGTGA. V lost 2 bases to trimming and J lost 5 bases; unmatched junction nucleotides: 3. The CDR3 has 14 amino acids. CDR3 amino acids: CASSLGQGGDTQYF. The DNA for the CDR3 is TGTGCCAGCAGCTTAGGACAGGGAGGAGATACGCAGTATTTT.

This chain joins TRBV6-1 and TRBJ2-3; D unresolved. V dropped 11 bases and J dropped 0 bases, with 18 bases sitting between them. Germline CDR1 reads MNHNS; CDR2 reads SASEGT. There are 15 residues in the CDR3. CDR3: CAGAYSLISTDTQYF. CDR3 coding DNA: TGTGCCGGAGCCTACTCCCTGATTAGCACAGATACGCAGTATTTT.

This clone has only a few counts. The chain combines TRBV9 with TRBJ2-1; 8 nucleotides line up with TRBD2. V shed 4 bases, J shed 6 bases, and the junction held 12 bases outside the gene matches. The germline V gene has CDR1 SGDLS and CDR2 YYNGEE. This CDR3 has 16 residues. CDR3: CASSPQQAGVVNEQFF. DNA of the CDR3: TGTGCCAGCAGCCCCCAACAAGCGGGGGTAGTCAATGAGCAGTTCTTC.

The chain carries TRBV6-5 and TRBJ2-1; TRBD2 agrees at 10 bases. CDR1 MNHEY and CDR2 SVGAGI come from the germline V gene. The V gene end was trimmed by 4 bases and the J gene end by 6 bases; junction bases not matched to a gene: 3. The CDR3 length is 14 residues. The CDR3 coding sequence is TGTGCCAGCAGTTTCGGACTAGCGGCCAATGAGCAGTTCTTC. Translating gives CASSFGLAANEQFF.

V usage is TRBV5-1 and J usage is TRBJ1-5; no firm D call. The V end was cut by 0 bases, the J end by 3 bases, with 7 bases between. The V gene's germline CDR1 is SGHRS and CDR2 YFSETQ. This CDR3 is built from 14 residues. The CDR3 sequence is CASSLEAFNQPQHF. The DNA for the CDR3 is TGCGCCAGCAGCTTGGAAGCTTTCAATCAGCCCCAGCATTTT.